Included here is one T cell receptor beta chain sequence, with context. The sample is drawn from a study of OX40 agonist ivuxolimab in advanced cancers. The trim removed 10 bases at V and 8 bases at J, leaving 9 bases unmatched. Germline CDR1 ENHRY, CDR2 SYGVKD. The CDR3 length is 14 residues. This table comes from immunoSEQ multiplex PCR, and its TCRdb copy is limited to in-frame clones, with some not included. The sample records about 40,000 clones, 85% to 90% being singletons. This receptor was taken from an adult with an advanced solid tumor such as melanoma, head and neck, liver or kidney cancer. The rearrangement links TRBV10-3 to TRBJ2-1; 12 bases map to TRBD2. Sequenced here: CD4+ or CD8+ T cells sorted from blood, sampled in a trial of the OX40 agonist ivuxolimab. This chain's CDR3 is CATASGGAGYEQFF. The CDR3 DNA sequence: TGTGCCACAGCTAGCGGGGGGGCCGGGTATGAGCAGTTCTTC.